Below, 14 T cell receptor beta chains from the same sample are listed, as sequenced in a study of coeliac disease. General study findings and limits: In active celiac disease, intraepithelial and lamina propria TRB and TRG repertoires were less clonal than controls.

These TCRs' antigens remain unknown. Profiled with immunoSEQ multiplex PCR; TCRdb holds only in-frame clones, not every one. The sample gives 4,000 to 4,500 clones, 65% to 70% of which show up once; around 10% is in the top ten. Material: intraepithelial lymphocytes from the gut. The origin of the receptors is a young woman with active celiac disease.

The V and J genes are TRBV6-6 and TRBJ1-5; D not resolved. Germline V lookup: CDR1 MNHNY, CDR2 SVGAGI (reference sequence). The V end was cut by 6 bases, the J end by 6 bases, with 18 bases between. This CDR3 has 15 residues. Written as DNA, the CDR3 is TGTGCCAGCAGCCTCCTCCGGGGATTGGGTCAGCCCCAGCATTTT. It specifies CASSLLRGLGQPQHF.

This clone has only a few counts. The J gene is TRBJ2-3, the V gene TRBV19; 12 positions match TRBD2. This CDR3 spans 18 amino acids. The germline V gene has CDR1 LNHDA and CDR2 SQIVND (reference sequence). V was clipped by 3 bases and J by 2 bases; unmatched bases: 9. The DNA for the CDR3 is TGTGCCAGTAGTATTTCGGGTACTAGCGGGGGGCACACAGATACGCAGTATTTT. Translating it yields CASSISGTSGGHTDTQYF.

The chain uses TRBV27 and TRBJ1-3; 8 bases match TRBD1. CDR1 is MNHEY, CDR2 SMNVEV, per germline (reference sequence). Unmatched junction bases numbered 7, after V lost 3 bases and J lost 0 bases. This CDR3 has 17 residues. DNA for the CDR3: TGTGCCAGCAGTTTGGGGACAGGCCCTACCTCTGGAAACACCATATATTTT. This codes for CASSLGTGPTSGNTIYF.

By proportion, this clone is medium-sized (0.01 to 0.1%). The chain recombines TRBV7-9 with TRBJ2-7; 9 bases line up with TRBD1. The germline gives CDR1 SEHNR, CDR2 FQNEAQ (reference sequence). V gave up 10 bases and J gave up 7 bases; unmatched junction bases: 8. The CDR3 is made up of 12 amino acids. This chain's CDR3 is CATLQGAEEQYF. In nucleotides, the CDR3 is TGTGCCACCTTACAGGGGGCAGAAGAGCAGTACTTC.

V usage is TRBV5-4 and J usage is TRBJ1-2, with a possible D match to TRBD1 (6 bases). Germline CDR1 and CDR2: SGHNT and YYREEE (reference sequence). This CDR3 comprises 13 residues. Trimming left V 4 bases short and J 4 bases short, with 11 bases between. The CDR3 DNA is TGTGCCAGCAGCCACAGGGCTCTCTATGGCTACACCTTC. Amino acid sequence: CASSHRALYGYTF.

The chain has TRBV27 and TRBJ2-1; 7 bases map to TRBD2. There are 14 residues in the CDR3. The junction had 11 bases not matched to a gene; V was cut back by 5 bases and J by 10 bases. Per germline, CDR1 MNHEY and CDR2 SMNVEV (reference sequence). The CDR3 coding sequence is TGTGCCAGCAGTACCGGACTAGATAATGGGGAGCAGTTCTTC. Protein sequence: CASSTGLDNGEQFF.

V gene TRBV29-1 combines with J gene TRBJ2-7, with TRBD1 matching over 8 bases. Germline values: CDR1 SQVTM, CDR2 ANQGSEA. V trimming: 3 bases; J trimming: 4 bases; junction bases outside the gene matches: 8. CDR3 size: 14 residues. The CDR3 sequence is CSVEYPGGGYEQYF. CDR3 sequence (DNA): TGCAGCGTTGAGTACCCAGGGGGCGGTTACGAGCAGTACTTC.

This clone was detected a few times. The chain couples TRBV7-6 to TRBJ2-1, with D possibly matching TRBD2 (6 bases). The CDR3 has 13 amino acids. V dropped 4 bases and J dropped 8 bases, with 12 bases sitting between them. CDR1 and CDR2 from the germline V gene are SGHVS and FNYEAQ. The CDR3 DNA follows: TGTGCCAGCAGCTCTCGTTGGGGGGATGAGCAGTTCTTC. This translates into CASSSRWGDEQFF.

CDR3 region: CASSSLEAGGGPGGEQFF. The CDR3 DNA follows: TGCGCCAGCAGCTCCCTCGAAGCGGGCGGGGGGCCGGGGGGGGAGCAGTTCTTC. J is TRBJ2-1 and V is TRBV4-3; 8 positions agree with TRBD2. Germline V gene data show CDR1 as LGHNA and CDR2 as YSLEER. Trimming removed 5 bases from V and 10 bases from J; junction bases left unmatched: 22. This CDR3 spans 18 amino acids.

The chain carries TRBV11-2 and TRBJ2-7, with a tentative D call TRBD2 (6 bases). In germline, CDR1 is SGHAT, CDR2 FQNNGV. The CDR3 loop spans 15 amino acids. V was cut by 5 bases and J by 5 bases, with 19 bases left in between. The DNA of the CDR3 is TGTGCCAGCAGCCCGGGACTTGGAACCTTTGACGAGCAGTACTTC. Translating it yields CASSPGLGTFDEQYF.

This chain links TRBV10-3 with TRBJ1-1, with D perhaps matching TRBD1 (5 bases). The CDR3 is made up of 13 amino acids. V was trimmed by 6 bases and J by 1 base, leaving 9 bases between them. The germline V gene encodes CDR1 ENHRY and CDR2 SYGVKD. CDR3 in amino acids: CAIRTAANTEAFF. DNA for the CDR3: TGTGCCATCAGGACAGCAGCGAACACTGAAGCTTTCTTT.

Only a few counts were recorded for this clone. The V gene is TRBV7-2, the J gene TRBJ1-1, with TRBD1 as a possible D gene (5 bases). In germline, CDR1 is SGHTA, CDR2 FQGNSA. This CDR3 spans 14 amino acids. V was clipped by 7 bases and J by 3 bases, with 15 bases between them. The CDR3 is CASTPRLGDTEAFF. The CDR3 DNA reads TGTGCCAGCACCCCCCGGTTAGGGGACACTGAAGCTTTCTTT.

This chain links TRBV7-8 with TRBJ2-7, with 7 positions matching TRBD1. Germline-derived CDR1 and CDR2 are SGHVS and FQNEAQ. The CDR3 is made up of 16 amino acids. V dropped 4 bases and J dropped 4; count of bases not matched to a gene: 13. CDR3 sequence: CASSSFAGGSIYEQYF. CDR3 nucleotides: TGTGCCAGCAGCTCCTTCGCAGGGGGAAGTATTTACGAGCAGTACTTC.

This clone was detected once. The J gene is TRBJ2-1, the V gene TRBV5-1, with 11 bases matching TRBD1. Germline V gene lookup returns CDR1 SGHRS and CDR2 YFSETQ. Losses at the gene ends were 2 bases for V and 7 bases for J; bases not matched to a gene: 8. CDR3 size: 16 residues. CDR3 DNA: TGCGCCAGCAGCTTACGTACGGGACAGGGGGTGAATGAGCAGTTCTTC. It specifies CASSLRTGQGVNEQFF.